This T cell receptor (beta chain) was found in a study of shared clonotypes between healthy human individuals. This CDR3 is built from 15 residues. The germline CDR1 and CDR2 sequences are SSHAT and FNYEAQ (reference sequence). Concerning this clone: The germline gene is not matched at one end of the junction; a read error may be the cause.

Assay: immunoSEQ multiplex PCR; the TCRdb copy retains only in-frame clones and omits some. The sample contains about 480,000 clones, about 75% of which appear only once. This clonotype was obtained from a woman aged 40 to 50 in good health. Some clones in this sample may be carry-over from other donors' samples. Sample: PBMCs. The V and J genes are TRBV7-7 and TRBJ2-2, with D perhaps matching TRBD1 or TRBD2 (6 bases each). The CDR3 loop is CASSPSWGATGELFF. For the CDR3, the DNA is TGTGCTAGCAGCCCTTCGTGGGGGGCCACCGGGGAGCTGTTTTTT.